This T cell receptor beta chain was documented in a study of T cell responses to AZD1222 COVID-19 vaccine. As for the study in general: The analysis combined second doses at about 4 or about 12 weeks.

Study-wide points: All repertoire sampling was performed exclusively after the peak T cell response. Two AZD1222 doses significantly raised spike-specific TCR breadth and depth over controls.

V was pared by 4 bases and J by 6 bases, with 10 bases between. CDR1 is SNHLY, CDR2 FYNNEI, per germline. CDR3 length: 13 residues. Clones were read by immunoSEQ multiplex PCR, and TCRdb kept only the in-frame ones, dropping some. This repertoire shows about 150,000 clones, 90% found once; its top ten account for about 19%. On this clone: What it recognizes is unknown.

The J gene is TRBJ2-1, the V gene TRBV2, with D uncertain. The sample consisted of peripheral blood, taken on day 0 of AZD1222 vaccination. The receptor's source is an adult in good health. The CDR3 sequence is CASSARLGNEQFF. For the CDR3, the DNA is TGTGCCAGCAGTGCCCGACTCGGCAATGAGCAGTTCTTC.